The clone carrying this TCR beta chain was found many times. The antigen is not known. Between the trimmed V and J ends, which lost 11 bases and 9 bases, there was a span of 16 bases. CDR1 is ENHRY and CDR2 is SYGVKD in the germline V gene. The CDR3 has 11 residues. This sample is part of a study of T cells in Graves' hyperthyroidism and ophthalmopathy. Study in general: Peripheral blood was drawn at first diagnosis, prior to all treatment.

Study observations and caveats: A model of 13 V-J pairs discriminated ophthalmopathy from stable hyperthyroidism.

Amplified TCR beta CDR3 regions derived from RNA transcripts. The study used the HTBI primer set for a first-round RT-PCR of the TCR CDR3. TCRdb redid the calling of the multiplex PCR reads with MiXCR, one entry per CDR3 protein. The table has 600,000 or so distinct CDR3 sequences, 16% seen once. Hyperthyroidism was newly diagnosed in patients aged 18 to 65 (duration under 2 months). Based on clinical symptoms, serum thyroxine and TRAb, thyroid ultrasound and orbital computed tomography, diagnoses were reached. This clonotype was sampled from a woman in her 30s with Graves' hyperthyroidism. Sequences were obtained from blood. The chain joins TRBV10-3 to TRBJ2-5; possible D gene TRBD1, 6 bases. The CDR3 DNA reads TGTGCCGCAGGGGACGCTTCGGCCCAGTACTTC. It translates to CAAGDASAQYF.